The T cell receptor (beta chain) described here comes from a study of CD8+ T cells in alopecia areata. Looking at the study overall: Each of the treated patients was given oral tofacitinib, 5 to 10 mg twice daily, for moderate-to-severe alopecia areata. For 6 to 18 months, tofacitinib was taken, and 6 months off drug followed. Study-wide findings and caveats: Lesional scalp, especially alopecia totalis/universalis, showed higher clonality than normal scalp.

As concerns this clone: What it binds is unknown.

Obtained from alopecia areata patients were lesional scalp punch biopsies along with peripheral blood. V shed 3 bases and J shed 4 bases, with 4 bases lying between them. In germline, CDR1 is SGHDN, CDR2 FVKESK. The CDR3 consists of 12 residues. In each case, RNA was isolated and then reverse transcribed into cDNA as the sequencing template. Some clones are missing from TCRdb's copy, which holds only in-frame ones; the method was immunoSEQ multiplex PCR. The sample shows 100,000 to 150,000 clones, approximately 49% of them seen only once. This sequence originates from a human donor with alopecia areata. This specimen was CD8+ T cells sorted from blood, taken at week 0. This sequence joins TRBV14 and TRBJ1-3, with D hard to call. The CDR3 DNA reads as TGTGCCAGCAGCCAGGGGGGAAACACCATATATTTT. It encodes CASSQGGNTIYF. The whole variable domain, remainder taken from reference TRBV14 and TRBJ1-3, is EAGVTQFPSHSVIEKGQTVTLRCDPISGHDNLYWYRRVMGKEIKFLLHFVKESKQDESGMPNNRFLAERTGGTYSTLKVQPAELEDSGVYFCASSQGGNTIYFGEGSWLTVV.